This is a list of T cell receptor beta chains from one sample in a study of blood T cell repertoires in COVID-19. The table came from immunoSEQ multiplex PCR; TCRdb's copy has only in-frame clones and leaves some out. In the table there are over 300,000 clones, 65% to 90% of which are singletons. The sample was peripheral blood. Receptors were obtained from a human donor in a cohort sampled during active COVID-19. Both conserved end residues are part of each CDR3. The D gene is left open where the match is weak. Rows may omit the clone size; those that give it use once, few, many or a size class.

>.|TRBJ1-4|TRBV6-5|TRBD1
CASRGQGSEKLFF
TGTGCCAGCAGGGGACAGGGGAGTGAAAAACTGTTTTTT
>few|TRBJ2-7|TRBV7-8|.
CASSSQHGVSYEQYF
TGTGCCAGCAGCTCGCAGCACGGGGTTTCCTACGAGCAGTACTTC
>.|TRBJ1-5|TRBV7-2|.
CASSSPLGGLNQPQHF
TGTGCCAGCAGCTCCCCCCTGGGCGGGCTCAATCAGCCCCAGCATTTT
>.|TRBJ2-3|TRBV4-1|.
CASSHSSDTQYF
TGCGCCAGCAGCCATTCCTCCGATACGCAGTATTTT
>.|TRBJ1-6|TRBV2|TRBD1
CASSVQGIRNSPLHF
TGTGCCAGCAGTGTACAGGGGATAAGGAATTCACCCCTCCACTTT
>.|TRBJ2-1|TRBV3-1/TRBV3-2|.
CASSWTQEGYEQFF
TGTGCCAGCAGCTGGACTCAGGAAGGCTATGAGCAGTTCTTC
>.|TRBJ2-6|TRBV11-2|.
CATKKGAGANVLTF
TGTGCCACCAAAAAGGGGGCTGGGGCCAACGTCCTGACTTTC
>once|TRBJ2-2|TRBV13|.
CASSESRIGTGELFF
TGTGCCAGCAGCGAAAGCAGGATCGGCACCGGGGAGCTGTTTTTT
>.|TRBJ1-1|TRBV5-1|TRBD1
CASSSATGGLNTEAFF
TGCGCCAGCAGCAGTGCTACAGGGGGCCTGAACACTGAAGCTTTCTTT
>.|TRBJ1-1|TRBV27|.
CASSSLVGTEAFF
TGTGCCAGCAGTTCACTAGTAGGCACTGAAGCTTTCTTT
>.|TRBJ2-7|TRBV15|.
CATSRWTVDEQYF
TGTGCCACCAGCAGGTGGACAGTTGACGAGCAGTACTTC
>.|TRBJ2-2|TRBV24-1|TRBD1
CATSDLPTGGTDGELFF
TGTGCCACCAGTGATTTGCCGACAGGGGGCACAGACGGGGAGCTGTTTTTT
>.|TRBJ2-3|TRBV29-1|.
CSVPGDLITDTQYF
TGCAGCGTCCCGGGGGACTTAATCACAGATACGCAGTATTTT
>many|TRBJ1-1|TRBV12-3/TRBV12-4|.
CASSPNDRKAFF
TGTGCCAGCAGTCCGAACGACAGAAAGGCTTTCTTT
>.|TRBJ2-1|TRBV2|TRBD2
CASTAGEYNEQFF
TGTGCCAGCACAGCGGGGGAGTACAATGAGCAGTTCTTC
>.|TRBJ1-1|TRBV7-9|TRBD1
CASSSGTQGAVTEAFF
TGTGCCAGCAGCTCGGGAACACAGGGGGCAGTCACTGAAGCTTTCTTT